This entry is about one T cell receptor beta chain. V shed 5 bases and J shed 4 bases, with 12 bases lying between them. Germline-derived CDR1 and CDR2 are MDHEN and SYDVKM. This CDR3 is 15 amino acids long. Per the original methods: It was from reference gene primer amplification that nucleated cell counts were estimated. Sequencing used immunoSEQ multiplex PCR; TCRdb keeps in-frame clones, though not all of them. The V and J calls and the clone size are those of that table, but D and trimming were determined from the DNA. The sample lists 75,000 to 85,000 clones, 88% occurring once. The entry originates in a study of blood T cell repertoires in COVID-19. On the study more broadly: Samples of COVID-19 (acute and convalescent) were obtained from the United States, Italy and Spain. Sources were T cells, B-cell-depleted T cells, or PBMCs; the material itself was cDNA or gDNA.

The V and J genes are TRBV28 and TRBJ1-6; TRBD1 is a possible D gene (6 bases). This clonotype originated in a human donor in a cohort sampled during active COVID-19. Sequencing was carried out using peripheral blood. The chain's CDR3 is CASSTGRMYNSPLHF. The CDR3 region has the DNA TGTGCCAGCAGTACAGGGCGAATGTATAATTCACCCCTCCACTTT.